This TCR beta chain originates from a study of blood T cell repertoires in COVID-19. The ends were cut back, 2 bases at V and 7 bases at J, with 13 bases in the middle. Germline assignment: CDR1 SGDLS and CDR2 YYNGEE. The CDR3 is 14 residues long. Clones were read by immunoSEQ multiplex PCR, and TCRdb kept only the in-frame ones, dropping some. This table has fewer than 200,000 clones, around 83% appearing once. This TCR was recovered from a woman in her 40s in a cohort exposed to, infected with or recovered from COVID-19 (not recorded which). Sequencing was done on a sample of PBMCs or T cells enriched from blood (not recorded which). This chain uses TRBV9 with TRBJ1-5; D is unclear. The CDR3 region has the DNA TGTGCCAGCAGCGTCCACCCACTCACGCAGCCCCAGCATTTT. Its protein product is CASSVHPLTQPQHF.